This T cell receptor beta chain is drawn from a study of T cell responses to AZD1222 COVID-19 vaccine. Study-level findings and limits: Spike-specific TCR breadth and depth rose after two AZD1222 doses. The donor group comprised mostly white British people and more females; the analysis possibly underestimated clonal diversity. Repertoires were obtained only post-peak T cell response.

Germline CDR1 is MDHEN and CDR2 is SYDVKM. This CDR3 region has 16 residues. V lost 3 bases, J lost 1 base, and 13 bases lay in between. TCRdb's copy holds only in-frame clones and misses some; the assay was immunoSEQ multiplex PCR. The sample has 150,000 to 200,000 clones; approximately 89% are singletons. To note about this clone: No antigen is known for it.

The sequence was obtained from an adult who received the AZD1222 COVID-19 vaccine. The rearrangement uses TRBV28 and TRBJ1-3; TRBD1 might be the D (6 bases). The specimen was peripheral blood, collected 28 days after the second AZD1222 dose. The CDR3 sequence: CASSLGPQGSGNTIYF. CDR3 DNA sequence: TGTGCCAGCAGTTTGGGACCGCAGGGGTCTGGAAACACCATATATTTT.